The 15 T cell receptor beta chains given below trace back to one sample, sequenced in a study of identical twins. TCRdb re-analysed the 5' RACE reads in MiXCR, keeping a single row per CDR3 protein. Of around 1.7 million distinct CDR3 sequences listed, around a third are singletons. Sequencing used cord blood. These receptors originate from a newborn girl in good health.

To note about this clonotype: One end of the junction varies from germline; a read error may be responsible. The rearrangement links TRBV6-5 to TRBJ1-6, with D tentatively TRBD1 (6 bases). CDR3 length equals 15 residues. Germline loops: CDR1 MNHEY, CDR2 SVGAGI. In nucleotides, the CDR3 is TGTGCCAGCAGCTACTCACGGGGGCGGAATTCACCCCTCCACTTT. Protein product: CASSYSRGRNSPLHF.

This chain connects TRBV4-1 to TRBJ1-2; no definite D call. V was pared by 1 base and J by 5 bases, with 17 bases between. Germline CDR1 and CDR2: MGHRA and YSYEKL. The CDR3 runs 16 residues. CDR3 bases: TGCGCCAGCAGCCAAGCTCTTAGCCGGGGTTTGTATGGCTACACCTTC. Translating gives CASSQALSRGLYGYTF.

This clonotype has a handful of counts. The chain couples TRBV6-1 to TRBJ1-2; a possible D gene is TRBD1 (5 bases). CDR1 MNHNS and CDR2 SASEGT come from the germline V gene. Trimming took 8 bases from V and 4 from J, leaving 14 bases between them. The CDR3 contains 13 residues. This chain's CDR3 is CASLGARGYGYTF. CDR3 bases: TGTGCCAGCCTAGGGGCACGGGGCTATGGCTACACCTTC.

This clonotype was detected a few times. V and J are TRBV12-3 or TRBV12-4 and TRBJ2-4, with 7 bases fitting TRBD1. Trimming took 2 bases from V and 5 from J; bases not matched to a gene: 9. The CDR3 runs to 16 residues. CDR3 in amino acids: CASSLSGRGMQNIQYF. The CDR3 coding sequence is TGTGCCAGCAGTTTATCGGGCAGGGGGATGCAAAACATTCAGTACTTC.

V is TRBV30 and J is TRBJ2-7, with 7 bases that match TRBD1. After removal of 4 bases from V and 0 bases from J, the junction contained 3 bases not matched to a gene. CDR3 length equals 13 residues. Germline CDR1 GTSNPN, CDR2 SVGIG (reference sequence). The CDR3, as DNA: TGTGCCTGGATAGGGGACAGCTCCTACGAGCAGTACTTC. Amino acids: CAWIGDSSYEQYF.

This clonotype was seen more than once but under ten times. The CDR3 loop is CSATGTEGTNYGYTF. CDR3 nucleotide sequence: TGCAGTGCTACCGGGACAGAAGGTACTAACTATGGCTACACCTTC. The chain recombines TRBV20-1 with TRBJ1-2; 7 bases line up with TRBD1. CDR3 length: 15 residues. CDR1 is DFQATT and CDR2 is SNEGSKA in the germline V gene (reference sequence). J gave up 0 bases and V 4 bases, and 8 bases lay outside the gene matches.

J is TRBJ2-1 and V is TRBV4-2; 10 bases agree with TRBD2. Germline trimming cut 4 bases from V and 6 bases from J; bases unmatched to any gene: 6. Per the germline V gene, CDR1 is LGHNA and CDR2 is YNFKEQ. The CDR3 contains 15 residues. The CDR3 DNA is TGTGCCAGCAGCCTGCCGAGACTAGCGGGCAATGAGCAGTTCTTC. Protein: CASSLPRLAGNEQFF.

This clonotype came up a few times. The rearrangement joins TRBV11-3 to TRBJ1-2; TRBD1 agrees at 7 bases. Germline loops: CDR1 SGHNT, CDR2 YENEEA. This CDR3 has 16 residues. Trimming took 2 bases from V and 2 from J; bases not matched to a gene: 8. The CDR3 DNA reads TGTGCCAGCAGCTTACCTCGACAGGGAACAAACTATGGCTACACCTTC. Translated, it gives CASSLPRQGTNYGYTF.

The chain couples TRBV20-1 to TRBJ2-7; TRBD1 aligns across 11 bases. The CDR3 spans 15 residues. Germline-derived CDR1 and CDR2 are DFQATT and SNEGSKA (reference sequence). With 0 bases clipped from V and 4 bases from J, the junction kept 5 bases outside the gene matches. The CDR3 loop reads CSARDSGTGGYEQYF. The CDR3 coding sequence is TGCAGTGCTAGAGACTCTGGGACAGGGGGATACGAGCAGTACTTC.

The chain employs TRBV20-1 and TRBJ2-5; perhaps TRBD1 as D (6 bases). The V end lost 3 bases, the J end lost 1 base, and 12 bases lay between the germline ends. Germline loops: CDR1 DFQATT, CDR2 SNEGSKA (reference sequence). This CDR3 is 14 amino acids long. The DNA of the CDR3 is TGCAGTGCTAGCTTGGGACACGGCCAAGAGACCCAGTACTTC. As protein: CSASLGHGQETQYF.

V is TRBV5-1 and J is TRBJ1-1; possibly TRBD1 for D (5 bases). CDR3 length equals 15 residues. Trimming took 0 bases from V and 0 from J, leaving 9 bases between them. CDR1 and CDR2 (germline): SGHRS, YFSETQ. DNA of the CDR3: TGCGCCAGCAGCTTGGACAGGAGCATGAACACTGAAGCTTTCTTT. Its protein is CASSLDRSMNTEAFF.

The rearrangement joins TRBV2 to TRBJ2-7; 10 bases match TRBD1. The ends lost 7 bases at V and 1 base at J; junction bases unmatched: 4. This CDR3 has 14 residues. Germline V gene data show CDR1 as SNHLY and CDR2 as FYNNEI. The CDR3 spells CASTRDRGSYEQYF. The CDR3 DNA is TGTGCCAGCACCCGGGACAGGGGTTCCTACGAGCAGTACTTC.

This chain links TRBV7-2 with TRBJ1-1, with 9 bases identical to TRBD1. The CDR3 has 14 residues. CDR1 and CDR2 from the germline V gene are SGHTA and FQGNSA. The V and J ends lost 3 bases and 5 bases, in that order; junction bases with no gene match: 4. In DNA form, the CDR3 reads TGTGCCAGCAGCTTTACAGGGGGCGCGACTGAAGCTTTCTTT. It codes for CASSFTGGATEAFF.

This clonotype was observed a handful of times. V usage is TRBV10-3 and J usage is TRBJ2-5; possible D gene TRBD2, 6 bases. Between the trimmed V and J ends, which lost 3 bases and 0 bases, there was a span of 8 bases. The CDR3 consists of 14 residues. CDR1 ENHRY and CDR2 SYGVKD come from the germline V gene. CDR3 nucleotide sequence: TGTGCCATCAGTGATGGGGGGTACCAAGAGACCCAGTACTTC. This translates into CAISDGGYQETQYF.

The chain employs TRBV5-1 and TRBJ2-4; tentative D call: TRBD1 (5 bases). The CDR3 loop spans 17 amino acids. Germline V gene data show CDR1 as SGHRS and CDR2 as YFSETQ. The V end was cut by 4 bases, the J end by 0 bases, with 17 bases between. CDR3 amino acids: CASSQSDRTSAKNIQYF. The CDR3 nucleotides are TGCGCCAGCAGCCAATCCGACAGAACTTCAGCCAAAAACATTCAGTACTTC.